The entry below gives a single T cell receptor (beta chain) sequence along with its context. Its antigen is as yet unknown. The sample originates from a study of T cell repertoires in ileal Crohn's disease. Across the study: All patients had surgery for stricturing (about 61%) or penetrating (around 39%) disease. Postoperative therapy was given to about half: 11 thiopurines, about 19 anti-TNF agents. Study-wide results and caveats: Mucosal expansions were suggested to be mainly CD8 T cells. Compared with non-smokers, active smokers at surgery showed more clonal expansions.

The table came from immunoSEQ multiplex PCR; TCRdb's copy has only in-frame clones and leaves some out. This table has about 4,000 clones, roughly 76% appearing once. The receptor was derived from an adult with Crohn's disease. Sequencing was performed on ileal tissue.

In DNA form, the CDR3 reads TGTGCCAGCAGGACGGGAGGGGGCCTTCCATTCAACATTCAGTACTTC. Translated, it gives CASRTGGGLPFNIQYF. The rearrangement uses TRBV6-7 and TRBJ2-4; D is possibly TRBD2 (8 bases). TRBV6-7 is identified as an open reading frame with a role that is uncertain. The CDR3 has 16 residues. The ends were cut back, 6 bases at V and 7 bases at J, with 22 bases in the middle.